Below, one T cell receptor beta chain is given with its context. This clonotype was observed a handful of times. Its target antigen remains unknown. Base qualities are missing; no much larger clone stands one base away. The sample is drawn from a study of T cells in Graves' hyperthyroidism and ophthalmopathy (dated by TCRdb to the late 2010s). For context, the study as a whole: Peripheral blood samples were taken at the time of initial diagnosis, prior to any treatment. An independent validation cohort of around 20 hyperthyroidism patients and 17 patients who later progressed to ophthalmopathy tested prospective prediction of ophthalmopathy. TCR V-J signatures able to tell the groups apart were searched for in a discovery cohort of 95 or so patients, of whom over 40 had Graves' ophthalmopathy and some 60 had stable Graves' hyperthyroidism. After sampling, hyperthyroidism patients received methimazole starting at 30 mg daily, and ophthalmopathy patients received high-dose intravenous methylprednisolone. The 75 to 100 discovery patients were randomly split 7:3 into training and test sets. The paper describes TCR Vbeta CDR3 sequencing of about 140 peripheral blood samples, made up of roughly 40 ophthalmopathy patients, 70 to 75 hyperthyroidism patients and 17 progressor patients. In more than 5 Graves' hyperthyroidism patients, the study also compared T-cell repertoires from thyroid tissue with T-cell repertoires from blood.

Amplification of TCR beta CDR3 regions was carried out from RNA transcripts. The TCR CDR3 was subjected to a first round of RT-PCR using the HTBI primer set and the Qiagen OneStep RT-PCR kit. A second multiplex PCR round built the libraries, followed by size selection and purification. Sequencing of the libraries was done on an Illumina HiSeq2000 using paired-end 100 bp reads. In the paper's pipeline: SOAPnuke was used to process the raw data, removing reads that contained adapters or uncalled bases, had a mean Phred below 15, or lacked an exact match to the constant primer or identifier. High-quality paired reads were merged with COPE v1.2.5, and unique nucleotide sequences were defined as clonotypes. MiTCR v1.1 was used to align the clonotypes against IMGT TRBV, TRBD and TRBJ reference segments. The analysis was restricted to V-J combinations with a frequency above 0.0001, which together covered 99.2% of the repertoires. The TCS score was defined as the ratio of F50 (clonal expansion) to E x V (chaos), calculated using BLOSUM62-based TCRdist between CDR3 peptides within each V-J. Welch's t-statistics and random forest reduced roughly 530 V-J features to 10 to 15, which were used in a naive Bayes classifier (R e1071). TCRdb cleaned the public reads at Q25 with fastp, built clones with MiXCR and kept in-frame beta chains. CDR3 protein duplicates are merged, each entry listing the most common genes and DNA. These V and J calls derive from TCRdb rather than the authors' analysis. For this sample the table gives hundreds of thousands of distinct CDR3 sequences, of which approximately 14% were detected only once. The top ten clones comprise around 9.6% of the sample.

Overall study outcomes, separate from this receptor: No statistical method was used to fix the sample size in advance, and group allocation was not hidden from the investigators. Most expanded thyroid clonotypes (frequency above 0.001) were also detected in blood, a finding suggesting that blood repertoires may reflect thyroid immune responses. In validation, progression to ophthalmopathy was predicted by the model with approximately 67% sensitivity and around 76% specificity, a median of approximately 6.5 months before onset. A 13 V-J signature model separated ophthalmopathy from stable hyperthyroidism, with nearly 90% sensitivity and around 84% specificity in cross-validation and 80%/75% in testing.

Stable Graves' hyperthyroidism was defined as no progression to ophthalmopathy during 18 months of follow-up. Hyperthyroidism patients were newly diagnosed, had a disease duration of under 2 months, and were aged 18 to 65 years. Patients with uncontrolled infections, other autoimmune diseases, pregnancy or lactation were excluded. Diagnoses relied on clinical symptoms, serum thyroxine and TRAb, thyroid ultrasound and orbital computed tomography. PBMCs were separated from under 11 ml of fresh peripheral blood using Ficoll-Paque density gradient centrifugation. Trizol reagent was used to extract total RNA, and RNA quality was then checked on an Agilent 2100 Bioanalyzer. Here V drops 6 bases and J drops 3 bases, and the junction holds 3 bases not matched to any gene. The CDR3 covers 15 residues, taking in both the cysteine and the phenylalanine. Here the CDR3 DNA is all that survives: 45 bases in frame from base 1. CDR1 MNHEY and CDR2 SMNVEV were looked up in the germline V gene (reference sequence).

Source material: blood. The rearrangement combines TRBV27 with TRBJ2-6; the junction holds 9 bases that match TRBD1. The receptor's source is a woman between 18 and 30 years old with Graves' hyperthyroidism. The CDR3 here reads CASRQGAYGANVLTF. The nucleotide sequence reads as follows: TGTGCCAGCAGACAGGGGGCTTATGGGGCCAACGTCCTGACTTTC.